A selection of T cell receptor beta chains follows, all from one sample in a study of shared clonotypes between healthy human individuals. Measured with immunoSEQ multiplex PCR; TCRdb has only the in-frame clones, and not every one. Of roughly 2 million clones listed, 90% to 95% were seen once; the top ten hold 0.13%. The sample comprised naive CD4+ T cells sorted from blood. The receptors were sampled from a man younger than 30 in good health. Both conserved end residues are part of each CDR3. D genes are given only for firm matches. Only some rows state a clone size, as once, few, many or a class for expanded clones.

TRBJ2-1	NA	NA	TRBV5-4	TGTGCCAGCAGCTTGGAGGCGGGGATATCCTACAATGAGCAGTTCTTC	CASSLEAGISYNEQFF
TRBJ2-1	TRBD2	NA	TRBV4-3	TGCGCCAGCAGCGGAGAGACTAGCGGGTGGCAGTTCTTC	CASSGETSGWQFF
TRBJ2-7	TRBD2	NA	TRBV7-6	TGTGCCAGCAGCCATCCGGGGAGGGCCCACGAGCAGTACTTC	CASSHPGRAHEQYF
TRBJ2-5	TRBD2	NA	TRBV19	TGTGCCAGTAGTATAGGACTAGCTCGAGAGACCCAGTACTTC	CASSIGLARETQYF
TRBJ2-7	TRBD1	once	TRBV6-5	TGTGCCAGCAGTCATAGTGACAGGGGCTCCTACGAGCAGTACTTC	CASSHSDRGSYEQYF
TRBJ2-2	NA	NA	TRBV2	TGTGCCAGCAGTGAAGACAGGGTTTATCCCGGGGAGCTGTTTTTT	CASSEDRVYPGELFF
TRBJ1-2	TRBD1	NA	TRBV6-5	TGTGCCAGCAGTTTTTCCGGGACAGGGGGCCGTGGCTACACCTTC	CASSFSGTGGRGYTF
TRBJ2-5	TRBD2	NA	TRBV5-6	TGTGCCAGCAGCTCCGGGACTAGCGGGGGGACCCAGTACTTC	CASSSGTSGGTQYF
TRBJ1-2	TRBD1	NA	TRBV5-1	TGCGCCAGCAGCTCGGGACAGGGCGGACCCTATGGCTACACCTTC	CASSSGQGGPYGYTF
TRBJ1-5	NA	NA	TRBV27	TGTGCCAGCAGTTTTGCAGCCCGCAATCAGCCCCAGCATTTT	CASSFAARNQPQHF